This TCR beta chain comes out of a study of T cell clones after liver transplantation. Study-level background: TCRbeta sequencing after a pre-transplant mixed lymphocyte reaction identified graft-donor-reactive clones, later tracked in post-transplant blood. General study findings and limits: Circulating graft-donor-reactive CD4 TCRbeta sequences fell significantly post-transplant in most of the 8 subjects.

This table comes from immunoSEQ multiplex PCR, and its TCRdb copy is limited to in-frame clones, with some not included. The sample comprises 85,000 to 130,000 clones, approximately 85% of which are singletons, and approximately 0.93% rests with the top ten. In the case of this clone: Antigen specificity is unknown.

From germline, CDR1 is MNHNS and CDR2 SASEGT. V lost 7 bases and J lost 8, with 14 bases in between. This CDR3 comprises 12 residues. Sequences were derived from CD4+ T cells from blood, sampled before liver transplant. This receptor was taken from a human donor who received a liver transplant. The chain joins TRBV6-1 to TRBJ1-2; the D gene is possibly TRBD1 (5 bases). The CDR3 DNA reads as TGTGCCAGCACCCTCGGGACGCTGGGCTACACCTTC. Amino acid sequence: CASTLGTLGYTF.